The TCR beta chain described here comes from a study of blood T cell repertoires in COVID-19. Germline trimming cut 0 bases from V and 5 bases from J; bases unmatched to any gene: 10. This CDR3 region has 17 residues. Germline V gene data show CDR1 as MNHEY and CDR2 as SVGEGT. The Seattle patients, enrolled during active infection, were followed longitudinally. Only in-frame clones appear in the TCRdb table, and some are missing; sequencing was by immunoSEQ multiplex PCR. The table shows about 240,000 clones, with 86% occurring only once. The source of this sequence is a woman aged 45 to 65 with COVID-19, enrolled during active disease. The sample was peripheral blood. V is TRBV6-2 or TRBV6-3 and J is TRBJ1-1; 9 nucleotides match TRBD1. CDR3 nucleotide sequence: TGTGCCAGCAGTTACTCCCGGACAGGGGAGTTGTGGACTGAAGCTTTCTTT. This encodes CASSYSRTGELWTEAFF.